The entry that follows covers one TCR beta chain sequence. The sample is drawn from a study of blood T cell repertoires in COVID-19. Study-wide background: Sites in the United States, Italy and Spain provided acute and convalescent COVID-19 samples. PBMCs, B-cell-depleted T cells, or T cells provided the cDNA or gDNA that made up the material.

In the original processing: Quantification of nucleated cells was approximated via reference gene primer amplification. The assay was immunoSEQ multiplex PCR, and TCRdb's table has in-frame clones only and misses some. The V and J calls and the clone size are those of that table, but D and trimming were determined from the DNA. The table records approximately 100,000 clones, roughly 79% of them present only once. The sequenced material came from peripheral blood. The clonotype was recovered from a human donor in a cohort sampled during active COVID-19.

This CDR3 is CASSYLAQNTEAFF. The DNA of the CDR3 is TGTGCCAGCAGTTACTTGGCCCAGAACACTGAAGCTTTCTTT. The chain links TRBV6-6 to TRBJ1-1; no reliable D call. This CDR3 region has 14 residues. V shed 1 base and J shed 1 base, with 7 bases lying between them. Germline CDR1 reads MNHNY; CDR2 reads SVGAGI (reference sequence).